One and the same sample provided the 11 T cell receptor beta chains below, sequenced in a study of blood T cell repertoires in COVID-19 (dated by TCRdb to the early 2020s). To prepare the library, the immunoSEQ multiplex PCR assay was applied. TCRdb provides this immuneACCESS table in a form limited to in-frame rearrangements. Some clones are lacking; in checked studies, under half of them reflect an unresolved V gene, and why the rest are absent is not known. For this sample the table gives about 160,000 clones, of which approximately 95% were detected only once. The ten largest clones take up over 3.5% of the sample. The sequencing input was peripheral blood. The receptors derive from a woman aged 50 to 60 with acute or convalescent COVID-19.

This chain connects TRBV5-1 to TRBJ2-2; D is possibly TRBD1 (6 bases). This CDR3 has 16 amino acids. Germline loops: CDR1 SGHRS, CDR2 YFSETQ. Between the trimmed V and J ends, which lost 0 bases and 4 bases, there was a span of 13 bases. CDR3 in amino acids: CASSLAGAVGTGELFF. The DNA for the CDR3 is TGCGCCAGCAGCTTGGCAGGGGCTGTGGGCACCGGGGAGCTGTTTTTT. The full variable domain, completed using reference TRBV5-1 and TRBJ2-2, is KAGVTQTPRYLIKTRGQQVTLSCSPISGHRSVSWYQQTPGQGLQFLFEYFSETQRNKGNFPGRFSGRQFSNSRSEMNVSTLELGDSALYLCASSLAGAVGTGELFFGEGSRLTVL.

This sequence joins TRBV7-6 and TRBJ1-5, with 8 nucleotides matching TRBD1. The CDR3 has 15 amino acids. The junction had 3 bases not matched to a gene; V was cut back by 0 bases and J by 5 bases. The germline V gene has CDR1 SGHVS and CDR2 FNYEAQ. The CDR3: CASSLADRVDQPQHF. The CDR3 bases are TGTGCCAGCAGCTTAGCGGACAGGGTGGATCAGCCCCAGCATTTT.

The chain joins TRBV5-1 to TRBJ1-1; TRBD1 matches at 7 bases. Germline V lookup: CDR1 SGHRS, CDR2 YFSETQ. The CDR3 covers 14 residues. Germline trimming cut 4 bases from V and 4 bases from J; bases unmatched to any gene: 7. CDR3 nucleotides: TGCGCCAGCAGCGAAAACAGGGGTGTCACTGAAGCTTTCTTT. This codes for CASSENRGVTEAFF.

CDR3 protein: CASSPQADPRVYEQYF. CDR3 in DNA: TGTGCCAGCAGCCCCCAGGCCGATCCGAGGGTCTACGAGCAGTACTTC. The rearrangement joins TRBV7-2 to TRBJ2-7; possible D gene TRBD2, 5 bases. This CDR3 has 16 amino acids. V gave up 5 bases and J gave up 3 bases, with 20 bases separating them. Looked up from germline, CDR1 is SGHTA and CDR2 is FQGNSA. The complete variable domain, with remaining parts taken from reference TRBV7-2 and TRBJ2-7, reads GAGVSQSPSNKVTEKGKDVELRCDPISGHTALYWYRQSLGQGLEFLIYFQGNSAPDKSGLPSDRFSAERTGGSVSTLTIQRTQQEDSAVYLCASSPQADPRVYEQYFGPGTRLTVT.

The chain recombines TRBV6-6 with TRBJ2-1, with 7 bases matching TRBD1. This CDR3 is 12 amino acids long. Germline CDR1 reads MNHNY; CDR2 reads SVGAGI (reference sequence). The V gene end was trimmed by 5 bases and the J gene end by 8 bases; junction bases not matched to a gene: 3. Here the CDR3 reads CASSQGGYEQFF. Written as DNA, the CDR3 is TGTGCCAGCAGTCAAGGGGGCTATGAGCAGTTCTTC.

The V call is TRBV27, the J call TRBJ1-1; D not resolved. This CDR3 region has 13 residues. From germline, CDR1 is MNHEY and CDR2 SMNVEV (reference sequence). Trimming took off 2 bases at V and 4 bases at J, with 8 bases between the two ends. CDR3 coding DNA: TGTGCCAGCAGTTTAACCCCGGTCACTGAAGCTTTCTTT. Amino acid sequence: CASSLTPVTEAFF.

V usage is TRBV4-3 and J usage is TRBJ1-2; 7 nucleotides line up with TRBD1. The CDR3 loop spans 15 amino acids. The J segment lost 0 bases and the V segment lost 5 bases, leaving 6 bases of the junction unmatched. CDR1 LGHNA and CDR2 YSLEER come from the germline V gene. The CDR3: CASSVYRGANYGYTF. CDR3 bases: TGCGCCAGCAGCGTCTACAGGGGAGCTAACTATGGCTACACCTTC.

Turning to this clone: Different DNA sequences within this sample yield the same CDR3. The gene calls are TRBV19 and TRBJ1-4; 7 bases match TRBD1. The CDR3 loop spans 15 amino acids. Trimming cost V 2 bases and J 2 bases; bases outside gene matches: 2. Germline loops: CDR1 LNHDA, CDR2 SQIVND (reference sequence). The CDR3 region is CASSIRGGTNEKLFF. CDR3 bases: TGTGCCAGTAGTATAAGAGGGGGCACTAATGAAAAACTGTTTTTT. The whole variable domain, remainder taken from reference TRBV19 and TRBJ1-4, is DGGITQSPKYLFRKEGQNVTLSCEQNLNHDAMYWYRQDPGQGLRLIYYSQIVNDFQKGDIAEGYSVSREKKESFPLTVTSAQKNPTAFYLCASSIRGGTNEKLFFGSGTQLSVL.

The chain has TRBV20-1 and TRBJ1-2; D is undetermined. Trimming removed 1 base from V and 10 bases from J, with 7 bases in between. The germline V gene encodes CDR1 DFQATT and CDR2 SNEGSKA (reference sequence). The CDR3 covers 10 residues. The CDR3, as DNA: TGCAGTGCTAGAGCCGGTCCCTACACCTTC. Encoded protein: CSARAGPYTF.

The genes are TRBV28 and TRBJ2-5, with TRBD2 matching 12 bases. The germline V gene has CDR1 MDHEN and CDR2 SYDVKM. V trimming: 7 bases; J trimming: 0 bases; junction bases outside the gene matches: 3. CDR3 length: 15 amino acids. CDR3 protein: CASKTSGGHQETQYF. In nucleotides, the CDR3 is TGTGCCAGCAAAACTAGCGGGGGGCACCAAGAGACCCAGTACTTC.

This clone showed up just once. The chain links TRBV21-1 to TRBJ2-7; TRBD1, the table's D call, was not compared with the DNA. TRBV21-1 counts as a pseudogene. This CDR3 is built from 10 residues. DNA of the CDR3: TGTGCCCAGGGCAGGTACGAGCAGTACTTC. Protein sequence: CAQGRYEQYF.